This paragraph reports one TCR beta chain. Its antigen has not been determined. Per-nucleotide qualities are absent, and no much larger clonotype sits a single base away. Early-stage hepatocellular carcinoma was present in all patients, and no therapy was administered to any patient before surgical resection. None of the sampled areas showed macroscopic evidence of necrosis or hemorrhage. In two patients, TCR sequencing (ImmunoSeq) was performed on multiple regions. Frozen resection tissue samples were collected at a distance of at least 1 cm from each other. Samples labelled N were derived from nontumoral liver tissue adjacent to the tumor. The DNeasy blood and tissue kit was used to extract genomic DNA from bulk tissue. This specimen belongs to a study of intratumoral heterogeneity in liver cancer. At the level of the whole study: Across the full roughly 14-patient cohort, most patients were male and the median age was almost 65 years. To investigate intratumor heterogeneity, the study integrated RNA-seq, DNA sequencing, TCR-seq and SNP array data drawn from multiple regions of hepatocellular carcinoma specimens. Of the approximately 71 multiregional samples collected from 14 HCC patients in the overall cohort, around 49 were tumoral regions and roughly 20 were adjacent nontumoral regions. What the research found in general, with its limitations: Limitations acknowledged by the authors included a relatively low number of patients and under-sampled representation of tumor-infiltrating lymphocytes.

TCR beta chain CDR3 regions were sequenced from genomic DNA using the immunoSEQ assay. Rearranged VDJ segments were amplified with primers annealing to V and J segments. The authors processed their data as follows. The ImmunoSeq Analyzer software was used to calculate clonality and richness metrics. Differentially abundant clones between regions were identified using Fisher's exact test plus a beta-binomial method for added stringency. TCRdb stores this immuneACCESS table with in-frame sequences only. Part of the clones is absent; in the studies checked, under half of the shortfall reflects unresolved V genes, and no reason is known for the rest. The D gene and trimming were derived from the DNA, and the V and J assignments and clone size from that table. For this sample the table gives 20,000 to 25,000 clones, of which 73% were detected only once. Of the sample, 15% to 20% is held by the ten largest clones.

This sample comprised tumor-adjacent normal tissue, obtained before any cancer treatment. The clonotype originates from a woman aged 70-85 years with hepatocellular carcinoma.

At the DNA level, the sequence is TGTGCCAGCAGTTACTCCGGGACAGGGAACTACGAGCAGTACTTC. It specifies CASSYSGTGNYEQYF. The receptor chain draws on TRBV6-5 and TRBJ2-7; the central 9 bases match TRBD1. After removal of 0 bases from V and 3 bases from J, the junction retains 3 bases not matched to a gene. From the cysteine through the phenylalanine, the CDR3 covers 15 amino acids. Only the CDR3 region is kept as DNA, spanning 45 bases read in frame from base 1. According to the germline V gene, CDR1 reads MNHEY and CDR2 reads SVGAGI.